This T cell receptor beta chain was recorded in a study of CD8+CD57+ T cells in acquired aplastic anemia. Study-wide context: The mean DNA yield obtained from sorted CD4+ and CD8+ cells came to around 3 ug. An average of roughly 10 million reads for CD4+ cells was obtained from healthy donors. Findings and limits, study-wide: Both patients and controls carried the same twenty-nine CD8+ CDR3 sequences. Significance was not reached for CD8+ Simpson's diversity between patients and controls.

The germline V and J ends were trimmed by 3 bases and 0 bases, with 6 bases remaining between them. CDR1 DFQATT and CDR2 SNEGSKA come from the germline V gene (reference sequence). CDR3 size: 12 residues. Genomic DNA provided the template from which TCR beta VDJ and CDR3 profiles were obtained. MiXCR, run by TCRdb on the reads, gives a single entry per CDR3 protein. The sample lists some 410,000 distinct CDR3 sequences, around 68% occurring once. On this clonotype: Its target is unknown.

The sample consisted of sorted CD4+, CD8+, or CD8+CD57+ T cells (not recorded which) from PBMCs. The receptor was isolated from a human donor in good health, serving as a control. The J gene is TRBJ2-7, the V gene TRBV20-1; D not certain. CDR3 sequence (DNA): TGCAGTGCTAGGGACGTCTCCTACGAGCAGTACTTC. This sequence encodes CSARDVSYEQYF.